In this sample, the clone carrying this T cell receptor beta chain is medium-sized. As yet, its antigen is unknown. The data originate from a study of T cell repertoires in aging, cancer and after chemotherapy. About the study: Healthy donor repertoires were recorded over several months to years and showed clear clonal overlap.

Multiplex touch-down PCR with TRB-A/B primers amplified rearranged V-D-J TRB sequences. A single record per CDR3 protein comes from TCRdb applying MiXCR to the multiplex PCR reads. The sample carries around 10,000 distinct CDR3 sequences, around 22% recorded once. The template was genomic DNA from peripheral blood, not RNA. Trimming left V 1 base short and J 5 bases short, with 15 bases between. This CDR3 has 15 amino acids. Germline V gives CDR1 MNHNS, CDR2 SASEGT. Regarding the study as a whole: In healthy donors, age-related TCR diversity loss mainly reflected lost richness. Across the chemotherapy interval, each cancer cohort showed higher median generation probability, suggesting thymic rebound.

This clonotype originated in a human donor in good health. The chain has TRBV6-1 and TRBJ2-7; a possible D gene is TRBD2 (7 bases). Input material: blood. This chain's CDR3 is CASSEVGGHTHEQYF. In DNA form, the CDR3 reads TGTGCCAGCAGTGAAGTCGGGGGGCATACTCACGAGCAGTACTTC.